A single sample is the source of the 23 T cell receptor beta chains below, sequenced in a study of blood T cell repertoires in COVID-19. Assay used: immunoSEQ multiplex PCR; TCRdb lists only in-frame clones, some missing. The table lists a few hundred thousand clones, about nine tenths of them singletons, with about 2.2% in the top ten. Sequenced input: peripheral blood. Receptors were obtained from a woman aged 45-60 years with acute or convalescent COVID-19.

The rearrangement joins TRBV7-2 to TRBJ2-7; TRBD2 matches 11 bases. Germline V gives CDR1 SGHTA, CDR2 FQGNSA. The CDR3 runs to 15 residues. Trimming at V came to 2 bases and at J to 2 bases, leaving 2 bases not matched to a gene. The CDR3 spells CASSLHSGGAYEQYF. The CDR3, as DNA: TGTGCCAGCAGCTTACATAGCGGGGGGGCCTACGAGCAGTACTTC.

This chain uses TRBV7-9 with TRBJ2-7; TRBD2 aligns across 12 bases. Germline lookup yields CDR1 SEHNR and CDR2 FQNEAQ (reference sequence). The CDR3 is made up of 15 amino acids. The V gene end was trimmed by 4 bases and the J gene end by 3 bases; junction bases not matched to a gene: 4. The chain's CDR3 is CASSSTSGSLYEQYF. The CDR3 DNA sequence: TGTGCCAGCAGCTCGACTAGCGGGAGTCTCTACGAGCAGTACTTC.

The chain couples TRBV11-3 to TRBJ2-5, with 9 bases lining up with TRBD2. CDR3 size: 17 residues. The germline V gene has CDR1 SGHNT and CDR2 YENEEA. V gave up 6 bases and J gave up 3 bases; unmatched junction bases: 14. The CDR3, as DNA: TGTGCCAGCAGATTTAGAGGGGCTAGCGGGACCGAAGAGACCCAGTACTTC. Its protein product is CASRFRGASGTEETQYF.

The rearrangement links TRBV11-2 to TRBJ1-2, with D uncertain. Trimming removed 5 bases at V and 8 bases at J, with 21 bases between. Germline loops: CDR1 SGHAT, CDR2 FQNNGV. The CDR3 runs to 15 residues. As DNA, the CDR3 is TGTGCCAGCAGCCCCGGACTCAAATTCACGGGGGGCTACACCTTC. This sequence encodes CASSPGLKFTGGYTF.

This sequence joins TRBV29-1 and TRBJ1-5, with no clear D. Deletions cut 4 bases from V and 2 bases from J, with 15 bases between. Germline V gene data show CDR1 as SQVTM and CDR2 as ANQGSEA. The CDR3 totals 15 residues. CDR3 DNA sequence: TGCAGCGTTGCATCTGGGCTTTTAGGCAATCAGCCCCAGCATTTT. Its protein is CSVASGLLGNQPQHF.

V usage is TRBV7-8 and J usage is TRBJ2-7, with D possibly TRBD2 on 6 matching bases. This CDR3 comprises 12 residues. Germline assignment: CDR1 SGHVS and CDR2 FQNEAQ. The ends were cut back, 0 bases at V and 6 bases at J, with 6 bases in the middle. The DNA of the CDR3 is TGTGCCAGCAGCTTAGCGGGGGGCGAGCAGTACTTC. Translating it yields CASSLAGGEQYF.

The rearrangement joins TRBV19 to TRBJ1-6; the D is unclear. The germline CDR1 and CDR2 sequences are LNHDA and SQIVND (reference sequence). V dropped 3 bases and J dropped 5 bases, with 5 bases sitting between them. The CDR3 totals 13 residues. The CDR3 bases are TGTGCCAGTAGTATCGGGAATAATTCACCCCTCCACTTT. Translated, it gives CASSIGNNSPLHF. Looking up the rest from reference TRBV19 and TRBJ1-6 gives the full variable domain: DGGITQSPKYLFRKEGQNVTLSCEQNLNHDAMYWYRQDPGQGLRLIYYSQIVNDFQKGDIAEGYSVSREKKESFPLTVTSAQKNPTAFYLCASSIGNNSPLHFGNGTRLTVT.

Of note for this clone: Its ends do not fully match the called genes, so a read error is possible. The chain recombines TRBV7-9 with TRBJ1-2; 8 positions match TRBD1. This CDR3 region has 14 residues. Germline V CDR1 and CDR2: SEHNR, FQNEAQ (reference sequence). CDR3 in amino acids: CASSSHGVAGGYTF. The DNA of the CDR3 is TGTGCCAGCAGCTCCCACGGGGTTGCAGGGGGCTACACTTTC.

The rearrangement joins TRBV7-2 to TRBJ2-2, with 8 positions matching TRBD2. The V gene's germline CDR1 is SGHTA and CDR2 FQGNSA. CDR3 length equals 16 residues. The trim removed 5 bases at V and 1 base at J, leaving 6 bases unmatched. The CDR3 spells CASSPRLAMNTGELFF. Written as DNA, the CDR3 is TGTGCCAGCAGCCCCAGACTAGCGATGAACACCGGGGAGCTGTTTTTT.

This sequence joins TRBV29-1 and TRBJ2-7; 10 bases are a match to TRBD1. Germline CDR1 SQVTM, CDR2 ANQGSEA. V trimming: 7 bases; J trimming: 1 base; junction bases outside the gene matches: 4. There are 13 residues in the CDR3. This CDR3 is CSGWDRGSYEQYF. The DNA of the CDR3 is TGCAGCGGCTGGGACAGGGGTTCCTACGAGCAGTACTTC.

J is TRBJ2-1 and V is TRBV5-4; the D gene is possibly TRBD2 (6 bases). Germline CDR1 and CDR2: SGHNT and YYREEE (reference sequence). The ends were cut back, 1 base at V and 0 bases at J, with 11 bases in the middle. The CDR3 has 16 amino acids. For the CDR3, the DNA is TGTGCCAGCAGCTTGTGGGTGGGAGGCTCCTACAATGAGCAGTTCTTC. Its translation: CASSLWVGGSYNEQFF.

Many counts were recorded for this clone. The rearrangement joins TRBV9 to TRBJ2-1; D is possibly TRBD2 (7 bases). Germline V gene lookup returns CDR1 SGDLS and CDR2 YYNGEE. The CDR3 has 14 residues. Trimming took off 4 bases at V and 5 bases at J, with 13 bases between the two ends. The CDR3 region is CASSLRGANNEQFF. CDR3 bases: TGTGCCAGCAGCTTACGGGGGGCAAACAATGAGCAGTTCTTC. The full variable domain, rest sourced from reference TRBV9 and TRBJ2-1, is DSGVTQTPKHLITATGQRVTLRCSPRSGDLSVYWYQQSLDQGLQFLIQYYNGEERAKGNILERFSAQQFPDLHSELNLSSLELGDSALYFCASSLRGANNEQFFGPGTRLTVL.

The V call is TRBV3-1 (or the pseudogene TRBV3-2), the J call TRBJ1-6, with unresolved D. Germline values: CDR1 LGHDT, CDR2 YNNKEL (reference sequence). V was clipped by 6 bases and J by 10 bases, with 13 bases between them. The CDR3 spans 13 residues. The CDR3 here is CASSKAVESPLHF. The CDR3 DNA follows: TGTGCCAGCAGTAAGGCGGTAGAATCACCCCTCCACTTT.

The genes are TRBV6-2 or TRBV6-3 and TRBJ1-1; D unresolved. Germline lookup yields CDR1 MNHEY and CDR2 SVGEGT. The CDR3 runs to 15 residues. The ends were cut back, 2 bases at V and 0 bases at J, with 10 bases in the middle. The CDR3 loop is CASSYLAVMNTEAFF. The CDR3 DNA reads TGTGCCAGCAGTTACCTGGCTGTCATGAACACTGAAGCTTTCTTT.

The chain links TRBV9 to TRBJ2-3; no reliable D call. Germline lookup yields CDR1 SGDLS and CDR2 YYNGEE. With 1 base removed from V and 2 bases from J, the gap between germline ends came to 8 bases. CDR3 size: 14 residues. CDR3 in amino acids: CASSVLQYTDTQYF. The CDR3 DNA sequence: TGTGCCAGCAGCGTATTACAGTACACAGATACGCAGTATTTT.

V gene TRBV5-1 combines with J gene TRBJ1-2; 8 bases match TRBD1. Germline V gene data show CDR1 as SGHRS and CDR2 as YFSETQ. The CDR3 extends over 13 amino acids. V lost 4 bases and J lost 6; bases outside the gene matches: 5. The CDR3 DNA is TGCGCCAGCAGCGCAGGGGGCTGGAATGGCTACACCTTC. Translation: CASSAGGWNGYTF.

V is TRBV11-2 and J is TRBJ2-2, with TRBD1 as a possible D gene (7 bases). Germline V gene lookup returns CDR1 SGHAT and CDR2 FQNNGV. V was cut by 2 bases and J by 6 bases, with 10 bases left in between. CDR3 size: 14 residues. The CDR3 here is CASSLIRGAGELFF. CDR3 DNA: TGTGCCAGCAGCTTAATCAGGGGGGCCGGGGAGCTGTTTTTT. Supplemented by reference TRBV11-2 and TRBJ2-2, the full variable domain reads EAGVAQSPRYKIIEKRQSVAFWCNPISGHATLYWYQQILGQGPKLLIQFQNNGVVDDSQLPKDRFSAERLKGVDSTLKIQPAKLEDSAVYLCASSLIRGAGELFFGEGSRLTVL.

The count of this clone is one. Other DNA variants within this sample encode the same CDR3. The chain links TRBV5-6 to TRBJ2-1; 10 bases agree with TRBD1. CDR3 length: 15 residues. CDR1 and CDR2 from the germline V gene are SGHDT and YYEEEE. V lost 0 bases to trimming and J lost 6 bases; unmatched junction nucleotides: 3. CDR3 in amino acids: CASSLVGTGVNEQFF. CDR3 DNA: TGTGCCAGCAGCTTGGTAGGGACAGGGGTCAATGAGCAGTTCTTC.

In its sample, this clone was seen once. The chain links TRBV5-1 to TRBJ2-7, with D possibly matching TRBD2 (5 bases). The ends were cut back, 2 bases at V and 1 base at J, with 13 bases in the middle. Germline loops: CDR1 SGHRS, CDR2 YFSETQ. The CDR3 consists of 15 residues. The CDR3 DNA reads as TGCGCCAGCAGCTTCGGGGTTGCAGCATCCTACGAGCAGTACTTC. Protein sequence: CASSFGVAASYEQYF.

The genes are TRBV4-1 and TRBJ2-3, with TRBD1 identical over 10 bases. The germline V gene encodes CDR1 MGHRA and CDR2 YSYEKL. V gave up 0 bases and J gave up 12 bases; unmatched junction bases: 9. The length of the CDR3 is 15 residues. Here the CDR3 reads CASSQEPQGTGVQYF. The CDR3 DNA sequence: TGCGCCAGCAGCCAAGAGCCTCAGGGGACAGGGGTTCAGTATTTT.

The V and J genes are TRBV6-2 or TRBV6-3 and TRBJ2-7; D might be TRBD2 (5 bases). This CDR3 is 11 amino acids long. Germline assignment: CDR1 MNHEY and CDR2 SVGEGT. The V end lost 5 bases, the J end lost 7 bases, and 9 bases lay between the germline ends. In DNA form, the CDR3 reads TGTGCCAGCAGTGAGTCGGGAGAGCAGTACTTC. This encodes CASSESGEQYF.

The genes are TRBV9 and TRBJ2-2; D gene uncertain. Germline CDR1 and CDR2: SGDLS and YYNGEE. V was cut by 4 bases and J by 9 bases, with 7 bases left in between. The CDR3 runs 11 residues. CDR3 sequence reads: CASSSPRELFF. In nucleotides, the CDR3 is TGTGCCAGCAGCTCCCCCAGGGAGCTGTTTTTT.

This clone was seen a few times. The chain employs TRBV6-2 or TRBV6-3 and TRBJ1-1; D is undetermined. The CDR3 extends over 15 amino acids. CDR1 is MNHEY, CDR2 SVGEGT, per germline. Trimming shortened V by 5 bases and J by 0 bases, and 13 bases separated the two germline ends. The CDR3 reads CASSTRGAMNTEAFF. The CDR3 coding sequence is TGTGCCAGCAGTACTCGGGGAGCAATGAACACTGAAGCTTTCTTT.